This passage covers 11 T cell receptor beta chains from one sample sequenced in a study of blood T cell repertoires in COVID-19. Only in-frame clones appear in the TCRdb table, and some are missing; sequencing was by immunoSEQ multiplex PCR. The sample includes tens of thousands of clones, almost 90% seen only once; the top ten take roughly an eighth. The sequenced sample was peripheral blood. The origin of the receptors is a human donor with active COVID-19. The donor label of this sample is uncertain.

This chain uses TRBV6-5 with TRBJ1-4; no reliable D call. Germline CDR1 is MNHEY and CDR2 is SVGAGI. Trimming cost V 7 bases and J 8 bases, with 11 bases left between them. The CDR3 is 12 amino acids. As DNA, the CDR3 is TGTGCCAGCACCAGCGTTGGGGAAAAACTGTTTTTT. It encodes CASTSVGEKLFF.

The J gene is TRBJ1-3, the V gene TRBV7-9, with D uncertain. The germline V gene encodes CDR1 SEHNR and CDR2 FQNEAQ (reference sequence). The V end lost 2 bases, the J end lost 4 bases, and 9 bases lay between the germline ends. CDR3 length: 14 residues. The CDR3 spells CASSLRVNGNTIYF. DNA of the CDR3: TGTGCCAGCAGCTTACGGGTTAACGGAAACACCATATATTTT.

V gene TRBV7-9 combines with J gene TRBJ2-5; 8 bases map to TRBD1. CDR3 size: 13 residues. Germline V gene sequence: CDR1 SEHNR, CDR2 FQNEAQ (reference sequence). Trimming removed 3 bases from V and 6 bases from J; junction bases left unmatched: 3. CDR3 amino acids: CASSFGQGKTQYF. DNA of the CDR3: TGTGCCAGCAGCTTCGGACAGGGAAAGACCCAGTACTTC.

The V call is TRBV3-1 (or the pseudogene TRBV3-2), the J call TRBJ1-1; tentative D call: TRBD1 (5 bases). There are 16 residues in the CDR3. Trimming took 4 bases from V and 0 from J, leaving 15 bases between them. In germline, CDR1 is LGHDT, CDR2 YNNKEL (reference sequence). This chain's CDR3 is CASSRQIVSMNTEAFF. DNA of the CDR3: TGTGCCAGCAGCCGACAGATTGTCAGCATGAACACTGAAGCTTTCTTT.

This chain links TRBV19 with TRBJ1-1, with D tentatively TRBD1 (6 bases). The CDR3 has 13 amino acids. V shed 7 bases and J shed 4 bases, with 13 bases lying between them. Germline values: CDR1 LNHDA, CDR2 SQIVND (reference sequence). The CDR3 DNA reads TGTGCCAGTAAGCGGCAGGGGAGCACTGAAGCTTTCTTT. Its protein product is CASKRQGSTEAFF.

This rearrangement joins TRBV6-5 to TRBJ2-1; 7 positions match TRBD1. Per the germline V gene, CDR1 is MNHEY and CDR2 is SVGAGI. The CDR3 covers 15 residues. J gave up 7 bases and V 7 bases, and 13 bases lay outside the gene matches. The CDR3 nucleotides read TGTGCCAGCAACGGGTTTTGGACAGGCAGGAATGAGCAGTTCTTC. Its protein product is CASNGFWTGRNEQFF.

The DNA for the CDR3 is TGTGCCAGCAGCACCTACGGCATGGGGCTTGGGAATGAGCAGTTCTTC. Translating it yields CASSTYGMGLGNEQFF. V is TRBV5-4 and J is TRBJ2-1, with D possibly matching TRBD1 (5 bases). CDR3 size: 16 residues. V was trimmed by 4 bases and J by 7 bases, leaving 21 bases between them. The germline CDR1 and CDR2 sequences are SGHNT and YYREEE (reference sequence).

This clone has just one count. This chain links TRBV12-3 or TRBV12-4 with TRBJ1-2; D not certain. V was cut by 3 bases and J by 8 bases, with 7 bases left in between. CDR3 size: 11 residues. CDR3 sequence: CASSFRGGYTF. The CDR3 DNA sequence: TGTGCCAGCAGTTTTCGGGGAGGCTACACCTTC.

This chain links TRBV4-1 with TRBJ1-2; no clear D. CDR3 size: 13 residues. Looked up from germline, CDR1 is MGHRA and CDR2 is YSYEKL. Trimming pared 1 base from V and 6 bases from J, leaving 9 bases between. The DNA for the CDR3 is TGCGCCAGCAGCCAAGTCCGGGGAGATGGCTACACCTTC. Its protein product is CASSQVRGDGYTF.

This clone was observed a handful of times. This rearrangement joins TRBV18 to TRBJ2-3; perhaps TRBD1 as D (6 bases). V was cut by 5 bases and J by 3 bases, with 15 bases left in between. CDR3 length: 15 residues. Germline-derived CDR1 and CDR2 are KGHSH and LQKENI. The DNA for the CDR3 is TGTGCCAGCTCAACCAATACAGGGATGACAGATACGCAGTATTTT. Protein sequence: CASSTNTGMTDTQYF. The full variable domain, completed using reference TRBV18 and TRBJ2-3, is NAGVMQNPRHLVRRRGQEARLRCSPMKGHSHVYWYRQLPEEGLKFMVYLQKENIIDESGMPKERFSAEFPKEGPSILRIQQVVRGDSAAYFCASSTNTGMTDTQYFGPGTRLTVL.

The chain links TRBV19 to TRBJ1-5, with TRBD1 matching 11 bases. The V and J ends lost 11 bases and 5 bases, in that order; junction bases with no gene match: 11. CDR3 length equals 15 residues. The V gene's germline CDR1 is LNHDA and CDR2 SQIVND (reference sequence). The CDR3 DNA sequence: TGTGCCGCGGACAGGGGGCAGGATGTCTATCAGCCCCAGCATTTT. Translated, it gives CAADRGQDVYQPQHF.